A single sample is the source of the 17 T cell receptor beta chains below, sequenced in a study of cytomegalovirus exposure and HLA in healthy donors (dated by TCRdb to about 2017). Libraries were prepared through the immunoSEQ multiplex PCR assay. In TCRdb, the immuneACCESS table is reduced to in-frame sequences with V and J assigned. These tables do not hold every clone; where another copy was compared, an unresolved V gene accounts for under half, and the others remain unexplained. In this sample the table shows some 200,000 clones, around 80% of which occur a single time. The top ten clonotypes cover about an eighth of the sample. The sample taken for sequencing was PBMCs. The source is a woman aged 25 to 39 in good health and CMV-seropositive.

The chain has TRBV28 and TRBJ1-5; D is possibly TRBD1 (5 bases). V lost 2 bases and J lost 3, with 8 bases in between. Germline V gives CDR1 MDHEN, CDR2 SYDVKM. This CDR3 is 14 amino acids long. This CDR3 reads CASSLAGPNQPQHF. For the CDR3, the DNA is TGTGCCAGCAGTTTAGCGGGACCCAATCAGCCCCAGCATTTT.

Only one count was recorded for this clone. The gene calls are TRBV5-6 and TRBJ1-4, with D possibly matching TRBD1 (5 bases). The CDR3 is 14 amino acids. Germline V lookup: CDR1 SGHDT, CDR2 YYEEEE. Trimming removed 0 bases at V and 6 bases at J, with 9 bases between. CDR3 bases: TGTGCCAGCAGCTTGGTACAGGTCGATGAAAAACTGTTTTTT. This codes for CASSLVQVDEKLFF.

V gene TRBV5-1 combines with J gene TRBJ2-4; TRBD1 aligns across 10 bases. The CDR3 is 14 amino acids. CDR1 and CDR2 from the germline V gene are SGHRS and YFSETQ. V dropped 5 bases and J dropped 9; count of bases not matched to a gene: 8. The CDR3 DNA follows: TGCGCCAGCAGTCCCGGGACAGGGGAGCGCATTCAGTACTTC. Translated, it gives CASSPGTGERIQYF. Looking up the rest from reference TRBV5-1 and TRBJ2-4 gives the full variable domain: KAGVTQTPRYLIKTRGQQVTLSCSPISGHRSVSWYQQTPGQGLQFLFEYFSETQRNKGNFPGRFSGRQFSNSRSEMNVSTLELGDSALYLCASSPGTGERIQYFGAGTRLSVL.

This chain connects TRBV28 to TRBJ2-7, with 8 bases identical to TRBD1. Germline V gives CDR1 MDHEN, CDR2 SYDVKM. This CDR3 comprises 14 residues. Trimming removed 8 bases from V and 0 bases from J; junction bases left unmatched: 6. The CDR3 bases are TGTGCCAGCTTTTCCAGGGGGCCCTCCTACGAGCAGTACTTC. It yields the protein CASFSRGPSYEQYF.

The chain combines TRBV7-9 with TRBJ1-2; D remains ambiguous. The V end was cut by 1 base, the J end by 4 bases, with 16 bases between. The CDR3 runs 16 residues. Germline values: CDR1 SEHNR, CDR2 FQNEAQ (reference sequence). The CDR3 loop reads CASSLGIRRMAYGYTF. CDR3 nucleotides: TGTGCCAGCAGCTTAGGGATTAGGCGGATGGCCTATGGCTACACCTTC.

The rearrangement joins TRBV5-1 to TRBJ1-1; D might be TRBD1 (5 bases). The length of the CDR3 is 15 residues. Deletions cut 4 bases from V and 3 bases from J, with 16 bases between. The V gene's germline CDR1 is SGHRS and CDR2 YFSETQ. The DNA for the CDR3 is TGCGCCAGCAGCCGAGACAGTTTAGTCGACACTGAAGCTTTCTTT. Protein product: CASSRDSLVDTEAFF.

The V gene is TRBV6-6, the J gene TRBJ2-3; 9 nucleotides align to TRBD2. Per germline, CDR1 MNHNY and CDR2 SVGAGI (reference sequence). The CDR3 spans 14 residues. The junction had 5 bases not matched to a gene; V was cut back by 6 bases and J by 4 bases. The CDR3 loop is CASRTEREADTQYF. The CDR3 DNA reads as TGTGCCAGCAGGACTGAGCGGGAGGCAGATACGCAGTATTTT.

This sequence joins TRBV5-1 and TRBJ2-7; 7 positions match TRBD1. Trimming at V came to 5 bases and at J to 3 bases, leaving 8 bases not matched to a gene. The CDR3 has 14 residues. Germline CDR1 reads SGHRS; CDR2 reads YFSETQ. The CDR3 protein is CASSQQGNGYEQYF. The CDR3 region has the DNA TGCGCCAGCAGTCAACAGGGGAATGGCTACGAGCAGTACTTC.

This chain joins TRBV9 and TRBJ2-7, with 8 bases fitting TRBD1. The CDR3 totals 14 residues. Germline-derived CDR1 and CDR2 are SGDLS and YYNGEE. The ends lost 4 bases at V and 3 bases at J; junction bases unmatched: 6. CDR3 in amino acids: CASSPGTGHYEQYF. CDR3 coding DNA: TGTGCCAGCAGCCCGGGGACAGGCCACTACGAGCAGTACTTC.

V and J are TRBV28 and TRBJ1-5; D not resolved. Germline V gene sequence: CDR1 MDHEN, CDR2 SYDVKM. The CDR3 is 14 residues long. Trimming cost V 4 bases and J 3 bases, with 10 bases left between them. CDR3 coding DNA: TGTGCCAGCAGTTCGCCCGGGGTCAATCAGCCCCAGCATTTT. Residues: CASSSPGVNQPQHF.

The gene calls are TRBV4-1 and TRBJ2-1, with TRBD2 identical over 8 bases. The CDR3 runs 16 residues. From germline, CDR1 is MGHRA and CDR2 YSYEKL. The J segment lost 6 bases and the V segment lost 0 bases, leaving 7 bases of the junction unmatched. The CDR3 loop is CASSQERLAGLNEQFF. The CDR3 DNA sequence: TGCGCCAGCAGCCAAGAAAGGCTAGCGGGTCTCAATGAGCAGTTCTTC.

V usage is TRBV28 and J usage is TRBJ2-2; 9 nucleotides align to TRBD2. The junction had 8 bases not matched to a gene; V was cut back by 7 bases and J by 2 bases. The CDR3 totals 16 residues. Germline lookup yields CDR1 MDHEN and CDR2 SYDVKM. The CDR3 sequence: CASILSGSLNTGELFF. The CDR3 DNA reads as TGTGCCAGCATCCTTAGCGGGAGCCTTAACACCGGGGAGCTGTTTTTT. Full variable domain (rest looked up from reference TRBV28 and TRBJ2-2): DVKVTQSSRYLVKRTGEKVFLECVQDMDHENMFWYRQDPGLGLRLIYFSYDVKMKEKGDIPEGYSVSREKKERFSLILESASTNQTSMYLCASILSGSLNTGELFFGEGSRLTVL.

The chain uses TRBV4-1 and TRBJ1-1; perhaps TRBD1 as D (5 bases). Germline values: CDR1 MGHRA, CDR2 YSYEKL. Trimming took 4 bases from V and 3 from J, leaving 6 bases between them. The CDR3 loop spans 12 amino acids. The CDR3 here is CASSPGDTEAFF. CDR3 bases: TGCGCCAGCAGCCCGGGGGACACTGAAGCTTTCTTT.

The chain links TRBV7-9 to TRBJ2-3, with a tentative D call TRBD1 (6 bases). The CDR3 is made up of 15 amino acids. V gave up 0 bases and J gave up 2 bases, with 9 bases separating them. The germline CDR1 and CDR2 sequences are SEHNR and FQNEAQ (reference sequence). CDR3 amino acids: CASSLAGADTDTQYF. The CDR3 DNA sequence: TGTGCCAGCAGCTTAGCGGGGGCTGACACAGATACGCAGTATTTT.

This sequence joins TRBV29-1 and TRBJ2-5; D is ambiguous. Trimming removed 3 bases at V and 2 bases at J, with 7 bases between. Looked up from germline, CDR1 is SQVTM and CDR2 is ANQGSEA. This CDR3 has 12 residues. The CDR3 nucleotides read TGCAGCGTTGATTTTCTGCAAGAGACCCAGTACTTC. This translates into CSVDFLQETQYF.

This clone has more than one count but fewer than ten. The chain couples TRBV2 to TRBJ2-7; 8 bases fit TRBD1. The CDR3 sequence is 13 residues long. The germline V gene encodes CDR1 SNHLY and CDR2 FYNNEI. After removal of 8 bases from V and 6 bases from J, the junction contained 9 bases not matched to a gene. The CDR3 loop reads CASGRGQSGEQYF. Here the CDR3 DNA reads TGTGCCAGCGGCAGGGGGCAGTCGGGCGAGCAGTACTTC.

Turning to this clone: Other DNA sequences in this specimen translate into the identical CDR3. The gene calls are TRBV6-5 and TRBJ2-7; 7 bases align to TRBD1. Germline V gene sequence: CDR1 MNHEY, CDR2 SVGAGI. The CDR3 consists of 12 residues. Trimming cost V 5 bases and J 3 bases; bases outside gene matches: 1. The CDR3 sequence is CASSRTGYEQYF. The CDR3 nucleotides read TGTGCCAGCAGTCGGACAGGCTACGAGCAGTACTTC.